This T cell receptor beta chain was observed in a study of blood T cell repertoires in COVID-19. Sequencing used immunoSEQ multiplex PCR; TCRdb keeps in-frame clones, though not all of them. The table has 75,000 to 95,000 clones, 90% seen once. The sample consisted of peripheral blood. This TCR derives from a man in his 60s with acute or convalescent COVID-19.

The CDR3 region has the DNA TGTGCCAGCTCACCCCCGGACACCGGGGAGCTGTTTTTT. As protein: CASSPPDTGELFF. V is TRBV18 and J is TRBJ2-2; D unresolved. This CDR3 has 13 amino acids. With 3 bases removed from V and 3 bases from J, the gap between germline ends came to 5 bases. Germline CDR1 reads KGHSH; CDR2 reads LQKENI.